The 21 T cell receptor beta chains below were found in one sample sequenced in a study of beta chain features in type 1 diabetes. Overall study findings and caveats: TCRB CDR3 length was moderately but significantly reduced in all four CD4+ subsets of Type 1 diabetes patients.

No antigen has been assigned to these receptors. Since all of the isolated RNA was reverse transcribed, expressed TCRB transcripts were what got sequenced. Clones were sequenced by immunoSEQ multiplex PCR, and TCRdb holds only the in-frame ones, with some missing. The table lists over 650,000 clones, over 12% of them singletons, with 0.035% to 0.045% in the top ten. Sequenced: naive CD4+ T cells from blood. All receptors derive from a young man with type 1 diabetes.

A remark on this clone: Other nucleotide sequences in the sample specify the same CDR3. The CDR3 DNA reads TGTGCCAGCAGCTTAAGGGGAAATGAGCAGTTCTTC. Its protein is CASSLRGNEQFF. V usage is TRBV7-9 and J usage is TRBJ2-1, with TRBD1 as a possible D gene (5 bases). V was pared by 2 bases and J by 7 bases, with 6 bases between. Germline lookup yields CDR1 SEHNR and CDR2 FQNEAQ (reference sequence). The CDR3 has 12 amino acids. The entire variable domain, with the rest obtained from reference TRBV7-9 and TRBJ2-1, is as follows: DTGVSQNPRHKITKRGQNVTFRCDPISEHNRLYWYRQTLGQGPEFLTYFQNEAQLEKSRLLSDRFSAERPKGSFSTLEIQRTEQGDSAMYLCASSLRGNEQFFGPGTRLTVL.

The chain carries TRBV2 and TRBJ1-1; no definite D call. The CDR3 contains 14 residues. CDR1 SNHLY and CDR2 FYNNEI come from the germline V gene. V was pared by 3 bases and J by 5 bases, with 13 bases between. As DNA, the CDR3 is TGTGCCAGCAGTGAGACGGGTTCGTGGACTGAAGCTTTCTTT. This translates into CASSETGSWTEAFF.

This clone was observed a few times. The CDR3 coding sequence is TGTGCCAGCAGCTTTCGGACTTTCGGGGATGAGCAGTTCTTC. Protein: CASSFRTFGDEQFF. V gene TRBV5-6 combines with J gene TRBJ2-1, with D perhaps matching TRBD2 (5 bases). Germline V CDR1 and CDR2: SGHDT, YYEEEE. This CDR3 spans 14 amino acids. V was trimmed by 2 bases and J by 8 bases, leaving 14 bases between them.

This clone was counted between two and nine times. The CDR3 region is CASSYSEGQPQHF. DNA for the CDR3: TGTGCCAGCAGTTACTCGGAGGGTCAGCCCCAGCATTTT. The chain couples TRBV6-5 to TRBJ1-5; D not certain. Per the germline V gene, CDR1 is MNHEY and CDR2 is SVGAGI. This CDR3 is 13 amino acids long. Trimming left V 0 bases short and J 6 bases short, with 6 bases between.

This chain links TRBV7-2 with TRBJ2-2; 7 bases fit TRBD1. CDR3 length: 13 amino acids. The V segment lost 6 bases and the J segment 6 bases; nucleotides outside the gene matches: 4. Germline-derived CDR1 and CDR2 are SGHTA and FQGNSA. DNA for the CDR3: TGTGCCAGCAGACCCACAGGGGCCGGGGAGCTGTTTTTT. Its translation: CASRPTGAGELFF.

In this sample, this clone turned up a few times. CDR3 sequence reads: CASRATGQHTEAFF. Here the CDR3 DNA reads TGTGCCAGCAGAGCTACAGGGCAACACACTGAAGCTTTCTTT. The chain combines TRBV6-6 with TRBJ1-1; maybe TRBD1 (6 bases). The CDR3 totals 14 residues. Germline values: CDR1 MNHNY, CDR2 SVGAGI (reference sequence). Between the trimmed V and J ends, which lost 6 bases and 3 bases, there was a span of 14 bases.

The CDR3 DNA follows: TGTGCCAGCAGGGGATGGGGAAGCGGTGAGGATACGCAGTATTTT. Translating gives CASRGWGSGEDTQYF. V is TRBV27 and J is TRBJ2-3; D might be TRBD2 (5 bases). CDR3 length: 15 residues. CDR1 MNHEY and CDR2 SMNVEV come from the germline V gene (reference sequence). V was clipped by 6 bases and J by 6 bases, with 19 bases between them.

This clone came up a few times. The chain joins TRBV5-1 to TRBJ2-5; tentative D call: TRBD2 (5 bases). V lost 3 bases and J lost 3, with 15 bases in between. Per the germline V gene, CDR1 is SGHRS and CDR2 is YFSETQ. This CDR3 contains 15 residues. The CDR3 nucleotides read TGCGCCAGCAGCTCCTCCTCCGCGAGGGAAGAGACCCAGTACTTC. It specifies CASSSSSAREETQYF.

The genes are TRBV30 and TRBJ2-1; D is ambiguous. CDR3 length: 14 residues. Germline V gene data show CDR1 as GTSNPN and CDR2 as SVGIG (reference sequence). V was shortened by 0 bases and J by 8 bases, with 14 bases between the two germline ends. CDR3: CAWSVGLSDDEQFF. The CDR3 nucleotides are TGTGCCTGGAGTGTAGGGCTATCGGACGATGAGCAGTTCTTC.

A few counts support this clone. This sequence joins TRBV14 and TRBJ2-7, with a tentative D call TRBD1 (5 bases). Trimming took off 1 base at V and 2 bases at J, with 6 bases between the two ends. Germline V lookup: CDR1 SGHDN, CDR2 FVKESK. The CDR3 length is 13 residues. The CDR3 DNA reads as TGTGCCAGCAGCCAAGGCAGGGCCTACGAGCAGTACTTC. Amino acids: CASSQGRAYEQYF.

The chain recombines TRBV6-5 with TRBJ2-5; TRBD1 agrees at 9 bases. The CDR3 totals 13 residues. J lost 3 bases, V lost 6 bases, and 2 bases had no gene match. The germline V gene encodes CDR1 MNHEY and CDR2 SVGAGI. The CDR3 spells CASRRTGEETQYF. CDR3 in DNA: TGTGCCAGCAGGCGGACAGGGGAAGAGACCCAGTACTTC.

CDR3 in DNA: TGTGCCAGCAGTTACAGGGGGAGGGCGGGAGCGAACATTCAGTACTTC. It codes for CASSYRGRAGANIQYF. This sequence joins TRBV6-5 and TRBJ2-4; possibly TRBD2 for D (7 bases). The germline V and J ends were trimmed by 2 bases and 7 bases, with 18 bases remaining between them. This CDR3 has 16 residues. Germline V gene sequence: CDR1 MNHEY, CDR2 SVGAGI.

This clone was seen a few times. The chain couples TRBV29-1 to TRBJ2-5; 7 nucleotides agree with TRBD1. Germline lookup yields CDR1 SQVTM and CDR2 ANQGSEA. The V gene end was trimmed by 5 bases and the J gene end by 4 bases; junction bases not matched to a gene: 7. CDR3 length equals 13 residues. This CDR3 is CSVQLDRVETQYF. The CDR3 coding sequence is TGCAGCGTTCAATTAGACAGGGTAGAGACCCAGTACTTC.

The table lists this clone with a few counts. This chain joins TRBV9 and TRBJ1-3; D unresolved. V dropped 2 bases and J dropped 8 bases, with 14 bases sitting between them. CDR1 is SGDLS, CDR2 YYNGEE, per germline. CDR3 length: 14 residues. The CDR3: CASSVRPGPDTIYF. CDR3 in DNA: TGTGCCAGCAGCGTTCGACCGGGCCCCGACACCATATATTTT.

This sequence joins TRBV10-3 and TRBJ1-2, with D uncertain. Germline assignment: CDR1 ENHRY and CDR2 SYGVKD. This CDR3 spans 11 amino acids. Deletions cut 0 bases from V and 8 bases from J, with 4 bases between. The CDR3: CAISESWGYTF. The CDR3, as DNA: TGTGCCATCAGTGAGTCGTGGGGCTACACCTTC.

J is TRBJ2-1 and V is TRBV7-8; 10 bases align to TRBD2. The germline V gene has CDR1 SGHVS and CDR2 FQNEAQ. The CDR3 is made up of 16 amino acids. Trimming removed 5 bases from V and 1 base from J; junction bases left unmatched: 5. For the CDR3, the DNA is TGTGCCAGCAGCCGACTAGCGGGCCTTTCCTACAATGAGCAGTTCTTC. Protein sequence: CASSRLAGLSYNEQFF.

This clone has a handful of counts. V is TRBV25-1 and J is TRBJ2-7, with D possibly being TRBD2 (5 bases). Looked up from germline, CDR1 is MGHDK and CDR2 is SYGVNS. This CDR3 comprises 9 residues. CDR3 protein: CPGWYEQYF. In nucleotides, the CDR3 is TGTCCGGGATGGTACGAGCAGTACTTC.

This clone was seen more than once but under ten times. DNA of the CDR3: TGTGCCTGGACCGAGACGCCTGCACCCACAGATACGCAGTATTTT. Its protein is CAWTETPAPTDTQYF. V and J are TRBV30 and TRBJ2-3; no clear D. Trimming stripped 4 bases from V and 2 bases from J, with 16 bases between. Germline CDR1 and CDR2: GTSNPN and SVGIG (reference sequence). The CDR3 spans 15 residues.

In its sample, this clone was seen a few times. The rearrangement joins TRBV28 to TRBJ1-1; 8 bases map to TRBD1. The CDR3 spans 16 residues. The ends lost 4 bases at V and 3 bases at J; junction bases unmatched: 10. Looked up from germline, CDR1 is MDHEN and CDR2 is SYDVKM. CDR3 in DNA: TGTGCCAGCAGTTCAGGGGGCGCGGTAAAGGACACTGAAGCTTTCTTT. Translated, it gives CASSSGGAVKDTEAFF.

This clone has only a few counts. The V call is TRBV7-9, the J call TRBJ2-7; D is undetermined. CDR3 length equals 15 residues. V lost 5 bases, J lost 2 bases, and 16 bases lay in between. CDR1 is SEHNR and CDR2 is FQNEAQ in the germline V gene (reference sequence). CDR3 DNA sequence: TGTGCCAGCAGCCCCTTTATAGCAGCGACCTACGAGCAGTACTTC. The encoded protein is CASSPFIAATYEQYF.

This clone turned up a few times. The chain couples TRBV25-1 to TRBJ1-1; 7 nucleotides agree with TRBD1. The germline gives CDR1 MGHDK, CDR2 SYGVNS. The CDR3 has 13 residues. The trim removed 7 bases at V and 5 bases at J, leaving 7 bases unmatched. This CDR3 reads CASTRQGETEAFF. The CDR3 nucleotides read TGTGCCAGCACCCGACAGGGCGAGACTGAAGCTTTCTTT.